This entry is about one T cell receptor beta chain. This clone was detected once. No antigen is known for it. No per-base quality is available; no much larger clone lies one base away. The cohort consisted of 666 healthy bone marrow donors. At the time of sampling, all cohort members were nominally healthy, though unrecorded immune exposures were likely present. The donor was CMV seropositive and was included in the group of 250 to 300 seropositive cohort members. Each donor provided a peripheral blood sample, and peripheral blood mononuclear cells were used for TCR beta sequencing. Genomic DNA extraction from the blood cell samples was performed with the Qiagen DNeasy Blood Extraction Kit. The germline V gene (reference sequence) gives CDR1 as MNHEY and CDR2 as SMNVEV. The germline V end is reduced by 2 bases and the J end by 0 bases; junction bases left unmatched: 1. Including cysteine and phenylalanine, the CDR3 has 15 amino acids. Only CDR3 DNA is held: 45 bases, read in frame from base 1.

This entry is derived from a study of cytomegalovirus exposure and HLA in healthy donors (dated by TCRdb to the late 2010s). Broadly, across the study: An earlier analysis of several hundred of the donors reported approximately 290 Gb of sequence data and around 120 million unique TCR beta sequences from approximately 180 million T cells. To decide whether each TCR beta V gene segment behaved as functional or pseudogenic, an earlier analysis of some 570 of the donors relied on high-throughput TCR beta sequencing. The study was designed to test whether signatures of past pathogen exposure could be identified by cataloging public T cell receptors. In a later analysis, previously published TCR beta repertoires from roughly 710 donors were re-analyzed and high-resolution HLA genotyping was added so that TCR occurrence patterns could be studied. To predict cytomegalovirus infection status, the study combined high-throughput TCR immunosequencing, statistical association of individual TCRs with disease status, and machine learning. In a later genetic analysis, genome-wide SNP genotypes for 398 of the 666 donors were used, and that subset was treated as a discovery cohort. Of the 300 to 450 genotyped donors, less than 90% were placed in the genetic ancestry cluster associated with self-reported Caucasian donors. The number of donors typed differed by locus, with roughly 620-630 for A, B, C, DRB1 and DQB1, 522 for DQA1, 600 to 610 for DPA1, and around 460 for DPB1. About 280 gigabases of sequencing data and tens of millions of unique TCR sequences were included in an early release covering 550 to 650 HLA-typed donors. In addition to the first cohort of around 670 subjects, a separate validation cohort of 120 different subjects was used. In the later analysis, no new phenotypic data were used to find candidate immune exposures; instead, reliance was placed on TCR beta sequences and their occurrence across donors. All discovery cohort repertoires had been generated on a single sequencing platform. The study used immunosequencing to profile the T cell repertoires of around 600 subjects and linked those repertoires to cytomegalovirus serostatus. Class I and class II HLA loci were covered by the typing at four-digit resolution. Five DR-DQ haplotypes were treated as single units for association and clustering because of strong linkage in the cohort. Among approximately 370 genotyped donors of the cohort, an average of approximately 240,000 unique TCR beta nucleotide sequences was sequenced per donor, of which 15% to 20% were non-productive. Donor age, sex, ethnicity and CMV serostatus were collected together with the repertoire data.

Broad study findings and their caveats: The presence/absence analyses assumed that sequencing depth was roughly uniform across donors, and that assumption may not be true. Some IMGT-functional V segments, including TRBV6-2 and TRBV6-3, could not be told apart with the 87-base-pair reads, so those segments were excluded. A later analysis found that HLA-associated TCR beta chains were more clonally expanded and had lower generation probabilities than equally common non-associated chains. This cohort had only TCR beta chains sequenced, and the lack of alpha or paired-chain data limited which features could be detected. In a later genetic analysis, a missense DCLRE1C variant was associated with V-gene and J-gene trimming of TCR beta chains, and the association was replicated in an independent cohort. A cluster of highly shared sequence variants was judged likely to represent a technical artifact of the sequencing pipeline. Across donors, most TCR sequences were observed very rarely, whereas some public TCRs were present in many individuals. A later analysis reported that several top co-occurrence clusters appeared linked to parvovirus B19, influenza, CMV and Epstein-Barr virus. Correlated functional status among segregating V segments might be attributable to linkage disequilibrium, but an unknown experimental factor could not be ruled out. Because HLA typing was unavailable for some donors at each locus, only the typed subset was used in association tests. In a later analysis, most CMV-associated TCR beta chains were found to appear HLA-restricted, with HLA associations seemingly driven largely by CMV exposure. Specific HLA alleles were associated with over 15,000 TCR beta sequences at a false discovery rate of 0.05 in a later analysis. A total of roughly 160 TCR beta chains were listed by the study as associated with cytomegalovirus. According to a later genetic analysis, donors in an Asian-associated ancestry cluster had fewer N-insertions in productive TCRs than the approximately 700-donor mean. The authors suggested that the approach could potentially be extended to other disease states and immunological phenotypes. A later analysis found that TCR association rates varied across HLA loci, with DRB1 alleles showing the most associated TCRs and HLA-C alleles the fewest. Three of the identified cytomegalovirus-associated TCR beta chains were confirmed in vitro to be specific for cytomegalovirus antigens. For the cohort, immune exposure information was limited to CMV serostatus. An earlier analysis of some 590 of the donors showed that most TCR beta V segments appeared in productive rearrangements either about 87% or about 30% of the time, which broadly matched IMGT annotations. The earlier analysis of 450 to 700 of the donors excluded roughly 16 rarely observed V segments, including chromosome 9 orphons, because counts were too low. A further reported finding was that TCR beta sequences accurately predicted the HLA-A and HLA-B alleles for most subjects in the first cohort. Strong co-occurrence of HLA alleles, especially DR and DQ, made assigning TCR associations to individual alleles difficult. The classifier was reported to diagnose cytomegalovirus status with high specificity and sensitivity in both the original cohort and the validation cohort.

The library was prepared using the immunoSEQ multiplex PCR assay. For the multiplex PCR, a mixture combining 60 forward primers for TCR Vbeta segments and 13 reverse primers for TCR Jbeta segments was used. Amplification of the CDR3 region of rearranged TCR beta genes was performed with a multiplex PCR assay on genomic DNA. The amplified TCR beta libraries were sequenced on the Illumina HiSeq System as 87-base-pair reads. The study's own analysis went as follows. In a later analysis, some 80 million unique TCR beta chains were counted across the 690 or so repertoires, and approximately 11 million of these chains were shared by at least two donors. A nearest-neighbor algorithm error-corrected the raw reads and collapsed the reads into unique sequences, merging closely related sequences to remove PCR and sequencing errors. Alignment of CDR3 sequences to IMGT reference sequences was used to assign V, D and J gene segments. For a sequence to be retained, a match of at least six nucleotides was required to both a V gene segment and a J gene segment. A rearrangement counted as productive if the CDR3 had no stop codons and remained in frame with V and J, and every other rearrangement counted as non-productive. CDR3 was defined according to IMGT convention as the region running from the second conserved V-encoded cysteine to the conserved J-encoded phenylalanine. The earlier analysis of a few hundred of the donors excluded sequences that lacked an unambiguous match to a single V gene segment. In an earlier analysis of a few hundred of the donors, a V segment was called functional when productive rearrangements were above 56.7%, and segregating when the standard deviation between donors exceeded 5%. A statistical classification framework was built for diagnosing cytomegalovirus status from the catalog of TCR beta chain sequences. A later analysis assigned V and J genes by comparing TCR nucleotide sequences with IMGT/GENE-DB human TR gene sequences. Using the TCRdist pipeline, a later analysis assigned CDR3 sequences along with most-parsimonious VDJ recombination scenarios. In a later analysis, each TCR beta chain was defined by its CDR3 amino acid sequence together with its V-gene family, and reads lacking a unique V-gene family were excluded. As a way to deal with suspected cross-contamination and a sequencing artifact, a later analysis dropped nearly 600 nucleotide sequences that were highly shared and had low generation probability. A later analysis calculated a clonal expansion index for each public chain from normalized within-repertoire ranks of inferred template counts. In a later analysis, generation probabilities were computed using a VDJ recombination model fitted to out-of-frame rearrangements, and the results were checked against IGoR. A later analysis scored TCR-TCR, TCR-HLA and TCR-CMV co-occurrence with hypergeometric tests, applying a repertoire-size bias correction to TCR pairs. False discovery rates were estimated in a later analysis by permuting HLA or CMV assignments 20 times. In a later analysis, co-occurring TCRs were grouped using DBSCAN, and TCRdist sequence similarity was added for clustering within HLA-allele-positive subsets. For co-occurrence clustering, repertoires with fewer than 30,000 or more than 120,000 public chains were excluded, along with a handful of repertoires with anomalous nucleotide sharing. The table comes from immuneACCESS by way of TCRdb, which keeps in-frame sequences with V and J called. Part of the clones is missing from these tables; in studies checked, under half for an unresolved V gene and the rest for unknown reasons. V, J and clone size are taken as reported in that table, and D and trimming were inferred from the DNA itself. This sample comprises about 130,000 clones, roughly 70% of them detected only once. The ten largest clones capture approximately 6.3% of the sample.

The sequence was collected from a man aged 35-49 years in good health and CMV-seropositive. The chain links TRBV27 with TRBJ2-1; the junction holds 7 bases that match TRBD2. The sequenced material came from PBMCs. The DNA sequence follows: TGTGCCAGCAGTTTACGGGGGGACTCCTACAATGAGCAGTTCTTC. This is translated as CASSLRGDSYNEQFF.